The T cell receptor beta chain under discussion was sequenced for a study of T-cell memory formation after mild COVID-19. Each CDR3 protein is one row after TCRdb ran MiXCR on the 5' RACE reads. This table holds around 300,000 distinct CDR3 sequences, under 8.5% found once. In germline, CDR1 is MNHEY, CDR2 SMNVEV (reference sequence). V was clipped by 6 bases and J by 5 bases, with 22 bases between them. The CDR3 is 16 amino acids. Sequenced: PBMCs or a T cell subset sorted from them (not recorded which). The source is a young man who had mild COVID-19 (a few samples of this study predate the infection). Cell type and time point are not known. The chain uses TRBV27 and TRBJ1-2; D might be TRBD1 (5 bases). The CDR3 DNA reads TGTGCCAGCAGCACAGGACCGGGTGGGGTAAGGTATGGCTACACCTTC. The encoded protein is CASSTGPGGVRYGYTF.